These 26 T cell receptor beta chains share one sample of origin, sequenced in a study of blood T cell repertoires in COVID-19. Libraries were prepared by immunoSEQ multiplex PCR; TCRdb keeps only in-frame clonotypes and omits some of them. Here the sample spans about 55,000 clones, about nine tenths being singletons. The sample consisted of peripheral blood. All receptors come from a man in his forties with COVID-19, enrolled during active disease.

The chain links TRBV3-1 (or the pseudogene TRBV3-2) to TRBJ2-2; TRBD1 agrees at 7 bases. After removal of 1 base from V and 2 bases from J, the junction contained 10 bases not matched to a gene. CDR3 length: 18 amino acids. From germline, CDR1 is LGHDT and CDR2 YNNKEL (reference sequence). CDR3 region: CASSQAIGGQTNTGELFF. CDR3 DNA: TGTGCCAGCAGCCAAGCTATAGGGGGACAGACAAACACCGGGGAGCTGTTTTTT.

The rearrangement uses TRBV5-1 and TRBJ2-5; 7 bases line up with TRBD1. Germline CDR1 is SGHRS and CDR2 is YFSETQ. The CDR3 loop spans 15 amino acids. Trimming removed 4 bases from V and 3 bases from J; junction bases left unmatched: 9. The CDR3 DNA reads TGCGCCAGCAGCCGACAGGGTAAAGTGGAAGAGACCCAGTACTTC. Protein sequence: CASSRQGKVEETQYF.

The chain carries TRBV11-3 and TRBJ2-7; a weak D match, TRBD1 (6 bases). The germline gives CDR1 SGHNT, CDR2 YENEEA. The V and J ends lost 1 base and 1 base respectively, with 14 bases between them. CDR3 length: 16 residues. CDR3 in amino acids: CASSLGVLGGSYEQYF. CDR3 nucleotides: TGTGCCAGCAGCTTAGGGGTTTTAGGGGGATCCTACGAGCAGTACTTC.

The chain recombines TRBV27 with TRBJ2-7, with 15 bases lining up with TRBD2. After removal of 4 bases from V and 5 bases from J, the junction contained 6 bases not matched to a gene. Germline V gives CDR1 MNHEY, CDR2 SMNVEV (reference sequence). This CDR3 is built from 16 residues. The CDR3 reads CASSSGLAGGGNEQYF. CDR3 coding DNA: TGTGCCAGCAGTTCGGGACTAGCGGGAGGCGGGAACGAGCAGTACTTC.

This chain links TRBV4-1 with TRBJ2-5; perhaps TRBD1 as D (6 bases). Germline CDR1 MGHRA, CDR2 YSYEKL. The length of the CDR3 is 15 residues. With 0 bases removed from V and 5 bases from J, the gap between germline ends came to 13 bases. The CDR3 DNA is TGCGCCAGCAGCCAAGATTCCCAGGGGCGGGAGACCCAGTACTTC. This translates into CASSQDSQGRETQYF.

The chain has TRBV29-1 and TRBJ1-2, with D perhaps matching TRBD1 (6 bases). Per germline, CDR1 SQVTM and CDR2 ANQGSEA. The V and J ends lost 6 bases and 2 bases respectively, with 13 bases between them. The CDR3 runs to 13 residues. CDR3: CSVMTGSNYGYTF. The CDR3, as DNA: TGCAGCGTCATGACAGGCAGCAACTATGGCTACACCTTC.

The rearrangement links TRBV6-2 or TRBV6-3 to TRBJ2-5; TRBD2 agrees at 9 bases. Losses at the gene ends were 6 bases for V and 9 bases for J; bases not matched to a gene: 14. The CDR3 is made up of 15 amino acids. CDR1 is MNHEY and CDR2 is SVGEGT in the germline V gene. As DNA, the CDR3 is TGTGCCAGCAGCCACAGCGGGAGGCCTCCCCGAGCCCAGTACTTC. Protein: CASSHSGRPPRAQYF.

V usage is TRBV28 and J usage is TRBJ2-5; 11 bases align to TRBD2. V shed 4 bases, J shed 1 base, and the junction held 2 bases outside the gene matches. Germline V CDR1 and CDR2: MDHEN, SYDVKM. The CDR3 is 15 residues long. The CDR3 nucleotides read TGTGCCAGCAGTTCACTAGCGGGGGCCCAAGAGACCCAGTACTTC. The encoded protein is CASSSLAGAQETQYF.

The chain recombines TRBV14 with TRBJ2-7; unclear D gene. CDR3 size: 16 residues. The V gene lost 0 bases and the J gene lost 0 bases, with 12 bases spanning the gap. Germline V gene sequence: CDR1 SGHDN, CDR2 FVKESK. The CDR3 region is CASSQEPRVHSYEQYF. The CDR3 DNA reads TGTGCCAGCAGCCAAGAGCCCCGGGTACACTCCTACGAGCAGTACTTC.

The gene calls are TRBV30 and TRBJ1-1; no definite D call. V dropped 3 bases and J dropped 6 bases, with 8 bases sitting between them. The CDR3 spans 11 residues. Germline CDR1 is GTSNPN and CDR2 is SVGIG (reference sequence). CDR3 loop: CAWSPLAEAFF. Here the CDR3 DNA reads TGTGCCTGGAGCCCCCTTGCTGAAGCTTTCTTT.

The CDR3 coding sequence is TGTGCCAGCTCACCCCTCCACGGGGGACAGGGTATGGAGACCCAGTACTTC. Translated, it gives CASSPLHGGQGMETQYF. The gene calls are TRBV18 and TRBJ2-5; 9 bases match TRBD1. Germline-derived CDR1 and CDR2 are KGHSH and LQKENI. V lost 3 bases, J lost 5 bases, and 13 bases stayed unmatched. CDR3 length: 17 residues.

The rearrangement joins TRBV4-1 to TRBJ1-1; tentative D call: TRBD1 (5 bases). Trimming shortened V by 0 bases and J by 3 bases, and 8 bases separated the two germline ends. The germline V gene encodes CDR1 MGHRA and CDR2 YSYEKL. The CDR3 consists of 14 residues. The CDR3: CASSQEIRDTEAFF. DNA of the CDR3: TGCGCCAGCAGCCAAGAAATCAGGGACACTGAAGCTTTCTTT.

This rearrangement joins TRBV28 to TRBJ2-3, with 7 bases lining up with TRBD2. The CDR3 consists of 14 residues. The junction had 7 bases not matched to a gene; V was cut back by 9 bases and J by 1 base. Germline V lookup: CDR1 MDHEN, CDR2 SYDVKM. The CDR3: CASMKRGRTDTQYF. As DNA, the CDR3 is TGTGCCAGTATGAAGCGGGGTCGCACAGATACGCAGTATTTT.

The rearrangement joins TRBV7-9 to TRBJ2-7; a weak D match, TRBD1 (6 bases). The CDR3 contains 12 residues. Trimming took off 5 bases at V and 7 bases at J, with 12 bases between the two ends. Germline lookup yields CDR1 SEHNR and CDR2 FQNEAQ (reference sequence). This CDR3 reads CASSITGFEQYF. CDR3 coding DNA: TGTGCCAGCAGCATTACAGGGTTTGAGCAGTACTTC.

The V gene is TRBV7-2, the J gene TRBJ1-6; the D gene is possibly TRBD1 (6 bases). Trimming removed 5 bases from V and 4 bases from J, with 12 bases in between. Germline V gene data show CDR1 as SGHTA and CDR2 as FQGNSA. This CDR3 is built from 15 residues. The CDR3 nucleotides read TGTGCCAGCAGCCCGGGGACACGTTATAATTCACCCCTCCACTTT. Its translation: CASSPGTRYNSPLHF. The entire variable domain, with the rest obtained from reference TRBV7-2 and TRBJ1-6, is as follows: GAGVSQSPSNKVTEKGKDVELRCDPISGHTALYWYRQSLGQGLEFLIYFQGNSAPDKSGLPSDRFSAERTGGSVSTLTIQRTQQEDSAVYLCASSPGTRYNSPLHFGNGTRLTVT.

The chain is built from TRBV29-1 and TRBJ2-1; tentatively, D is TRBD2 (5 bases). CDR1 is SQVTM, CDR2 ANQGSEA, per germline. The CDR3 totals 13 residues. The V end lost 3 bases, the J end lost 6 bases, and 12 bases lay between the germline ends. CDR3: CSVDWTGSNEQFF. As DNA, the CDR3 is TGCAGCGTTGATTGGACGGGGTCCAATGAGCAGTTCTTC.

This chain connects TRBV5-4 to TRBJ1-2; D unresolved. This CDR3 contains 15 residues. Trimming took 0 bases from V and 1 from J, leaving 10 bases between them. Germline V CDR1 and CDR2: SGHNT, YYREEE (reference sequence). CDR3 in amino acids: CASSLEFEGNYGYTF. As DNA, the CDR3 is TGTGCCAGCAGCTTGGAATTCGAGGGTAACTATGGCTACACCTTC.

The chain links TRBV11-3 to TRBJ2-7; 8 nucleotides match TRBD1. Germline V lookup: CDR1 SGHNT, CDR2 YENEEA. The J segment lost 4 bases and the V segment lost 8 bases, leaving 16 bases of the junction unmatched. The CDR3 runs to 16 residues. The CDR3 DNA follows: TGTGCCAGCCCGGGGACAGGACGGAAATCTTTGTACGAGCAGTACTTC. It translates to CASPGTGRKSLYEQYF.

This rearrangement joins TRBV5-4 to TRBJ2-1; 9 bases fit TRBD1. CDR3 length: 15 residues. Germline V gene data show CDR1 as SGHNT and CDR2 as YYREEE (reference sequence). Trimming cost V 1 base and J 4 bases; bases outside gene matches: 3. The CDR3 bases are TGTGCCAGCAGCTTGCCGGGACAGGGTTACAATGAGCAGTTCTTC. Translating it yields CASSLPGQGYNEQFF.

This rearrangement joins TRBV12-5 to TRBJ1-5; 8 bases are shared with TRBD1. The CDR3 loop spans 15 amino acids. Germline V CDR1 and CDR2: LGHNT, FRNRAP. V was clipped by 4 bases and J by 3 bases; unmatched bases: 5. CDR3 sequence: CASGYGQGANQPQHF. The CDR3 nucleotides are TGTGCTAGTGGTTACGGACAGGGAGCCAATCAGCCCCAGCATTTT.

The chain combines TRBV12-3 or TRBV12-4 with TRBJ2-7; no reliable D call. V was cut by 6 bases and J by 4 bases, with 10 bases left in between. This CDR3 is 12 amino acids long. CDR3 sequence (DNA): TGTGCCAGCAGCAGAGGAAGGTACGAGCAGTACTTC. Translation gives CASSRGRYEQYF.

This clone was picked up a small number of times. The chain couples TRBV19 to TRBJ1-2; 7 bases line up with TRBD1. This CDR3 comprises 16 residues. Germline loops: CDR1 LNHDA, CDR2 SQIVND (reference sequence). J lost 2 bases, V lost 3 bases, and 9 bases had no gene match. In nucleotides, the CDR3 is TGTGCCAGTAGTATCCTCGACAGGGACCAAAACTATGGCTACACCTTC. It translates to CASSILDRDQNYGYTF. Full variable domain (missing parts from reference TRBV19 and TRBJ1-2): DGGITQSPKYLFRKEGQNVTLSCEQNLNHDAMYWYRQDPGQGLRLIYYSQIVNDFQKGDIAEGYSVSREKKESFPLTVTSAQKNPTAFYLCASSILDRDQNYGYTFGSGTRLTVV.

This chain connects TRBV12-3 or TRBV12-4 to TRBJ1-2; 7 bases are shared with TRBD1. The V gene end was trimmed by 6 bases and the J gene end by 11 bases; junction bases not matched to a gene: 9. The CDR3 length is 12 residues. The CDR3 sequence: CASSGTARGYTF. DNA of the CDR3: TGTGCCAGCAGCGGGACAGCCCGAGGGTACACCTTC.

V is TRBV7-9 and J is TRBJ2-2; D gene uncertain. V lost 5 bases, J lost 1 base, and 8 bases lay in between. Germline values: CDR1 SEHNR, CDR2 FQNEAQ (reference sequence). CDR3 length: 14 amino acids. The CDR3 reads CASSPVRNTGELFF. The CDR3 coding sequence is TGTGCCAGCAGCCCCGTCCGGAACACCGGGGAGCTGTTTTTT. The variable domain in full, with the rest retrieved from reference TRBV7-9 and TRBJ2-2, is DTGVSQNPRHKITKRGQNVTFRCDPISEHNRLYWYRQTLGQGPEFLTYFQNEAQLEKSRLLSDRFSAERPKGSFSTLEIQRTEQGDSAMYLCASSPVRNTGELFFGEGSRLTVL.

This clone was detected only a few times. J is TRBJ2-7 and V is TRBV28, with a tentative D call TRBD2 (6 bases). CDR3 length: 15 amino acids. CDR1 and CDR2 from the germline V gene are MDHEN and SYDVKM. Trimming removed 8 bases from V and 0 bases from J, with 17 bases in between. CDR3 sequence reads: CASYSSRGVSYEQYF. In nucleotides, the CDR3 is TGTGCCAGCTACTCGTCTCGCGGGGTCTCCTACGAGCAGTACTTC.

The chain couples TRBV19 to TRBJ2-7; TRBD1 matches at 7 bases. V was clipped by 1 base and J by 5 bases; unmatched bases: 8. Germline values: CDR1 LNHDA, CDR2 SQIVND (reference sequence). The CDR3 length is 15 residues. The CDR3 sequence: CASSIARGPSDEQYF. In nucleotides, the CDR3 is TGTGCCAGTAGTATAGCGAGGGGGCCGTCGGACGAGCAGTACTTC.